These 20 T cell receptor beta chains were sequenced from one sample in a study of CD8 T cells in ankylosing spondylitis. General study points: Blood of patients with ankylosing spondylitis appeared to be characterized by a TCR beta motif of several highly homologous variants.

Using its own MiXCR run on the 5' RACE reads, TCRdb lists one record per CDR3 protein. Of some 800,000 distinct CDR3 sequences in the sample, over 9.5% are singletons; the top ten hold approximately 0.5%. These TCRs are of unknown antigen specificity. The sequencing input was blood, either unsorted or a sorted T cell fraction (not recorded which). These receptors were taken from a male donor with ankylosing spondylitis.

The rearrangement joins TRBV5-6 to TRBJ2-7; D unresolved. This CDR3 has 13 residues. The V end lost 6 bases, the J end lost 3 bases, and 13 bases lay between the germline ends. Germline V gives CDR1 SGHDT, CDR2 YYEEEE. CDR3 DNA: TGTGCCAGCAATACCAGAAGAAACTACGAGCAGTACTTC. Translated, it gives CASNTRRNYEQYF.

The CDR3 sequence: CSARPPVAPGELFF. CDR3 coding DNA: TGCAGTGCTAGACCCCCTGTGGCGCCCGGGGAGCTGTTTTTT. The chain joins TRBV20-1 to TRBJ2-2; the D is unclear. CDR1 is DFQATT, CDR2 SNEGSKA, per germline (reference sequence). This CDR3 has 14 amino acids. The ends were cut back, 2 bases at V and 6 bases at J, with 13 bases in the middle.

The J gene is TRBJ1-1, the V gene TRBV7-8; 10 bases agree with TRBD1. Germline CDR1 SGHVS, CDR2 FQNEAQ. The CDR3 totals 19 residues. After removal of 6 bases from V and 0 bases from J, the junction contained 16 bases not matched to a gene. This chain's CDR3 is CASRPGQGRTGRLNTEAFF. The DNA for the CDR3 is TGTGCCAGCAGACCGGGACAGGGGCGCACCGGACGGCTGAACACTGAAGCTTTCTTT.

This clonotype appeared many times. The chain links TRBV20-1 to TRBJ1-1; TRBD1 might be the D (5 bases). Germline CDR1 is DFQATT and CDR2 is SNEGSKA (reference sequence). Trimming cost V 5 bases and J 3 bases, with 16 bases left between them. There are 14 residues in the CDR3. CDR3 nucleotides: TGCAGTGCTCTCGACAGTCCTTCCGACACTGAAGCTTTCTTT. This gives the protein CSALDSPSDTEAFF.

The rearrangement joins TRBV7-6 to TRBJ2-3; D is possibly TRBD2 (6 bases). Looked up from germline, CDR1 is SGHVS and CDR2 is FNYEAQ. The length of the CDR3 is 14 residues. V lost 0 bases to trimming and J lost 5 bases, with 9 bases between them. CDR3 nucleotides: TGTGCCAGCAGCTTAGCGTGGGGAGGAGATACGCAGTATTTT. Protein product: CASSLAWGGDTQYF.

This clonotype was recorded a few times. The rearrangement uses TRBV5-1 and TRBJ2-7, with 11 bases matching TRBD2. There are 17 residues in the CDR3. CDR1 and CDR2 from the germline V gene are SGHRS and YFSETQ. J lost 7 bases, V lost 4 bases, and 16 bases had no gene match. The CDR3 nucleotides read TGCGCCAGCAGCCTGACTAGCGGGGCACTATCCTACGGGGAGCAGTACTTC. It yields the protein CASSLTSGALSYGEQYF.

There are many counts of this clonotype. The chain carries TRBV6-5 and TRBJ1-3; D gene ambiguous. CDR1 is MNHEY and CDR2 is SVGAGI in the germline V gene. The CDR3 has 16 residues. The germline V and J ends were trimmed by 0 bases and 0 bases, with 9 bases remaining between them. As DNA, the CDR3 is TGTGCCAGCAGTTACTCGGCGTTAGTCTCTGGAAACACCATATATTTT. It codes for CASSYSALVSGNTIYF.

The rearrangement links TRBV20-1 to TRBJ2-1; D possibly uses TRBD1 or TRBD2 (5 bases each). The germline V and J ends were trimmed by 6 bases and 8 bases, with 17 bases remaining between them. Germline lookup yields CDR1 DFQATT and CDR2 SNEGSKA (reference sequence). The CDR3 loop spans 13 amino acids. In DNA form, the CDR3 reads TGCAGTGCGAGGGGCCTCAAGTTCGATGAGCAGTTCTTC. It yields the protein CSARGLKFDEQFF.

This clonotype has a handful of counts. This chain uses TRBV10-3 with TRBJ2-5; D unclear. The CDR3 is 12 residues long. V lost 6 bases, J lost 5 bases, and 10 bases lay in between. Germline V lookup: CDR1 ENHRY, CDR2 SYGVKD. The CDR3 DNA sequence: TGTGCCATCAGGGGCGATTACGAGACCCAGTACTTC. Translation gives CAIRGDYETQYF.

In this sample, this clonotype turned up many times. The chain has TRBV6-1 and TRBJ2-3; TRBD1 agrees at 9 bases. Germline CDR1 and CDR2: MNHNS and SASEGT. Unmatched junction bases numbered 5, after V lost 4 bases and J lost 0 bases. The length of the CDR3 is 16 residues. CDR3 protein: CASSATGGTSTDTQYF. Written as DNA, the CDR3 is TGTGCCAGCAGTGCGACAGGGGGGACTAGCACAGATACGCAGTATTTT.

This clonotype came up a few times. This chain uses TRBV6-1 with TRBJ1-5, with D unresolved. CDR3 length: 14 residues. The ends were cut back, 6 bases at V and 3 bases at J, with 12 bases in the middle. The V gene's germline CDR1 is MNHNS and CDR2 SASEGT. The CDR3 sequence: CASSPGYYNQPQHF. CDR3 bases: TGTGCCAGCAGCCCCGGGTATTACAATCAGCCCCAGCATTTT.

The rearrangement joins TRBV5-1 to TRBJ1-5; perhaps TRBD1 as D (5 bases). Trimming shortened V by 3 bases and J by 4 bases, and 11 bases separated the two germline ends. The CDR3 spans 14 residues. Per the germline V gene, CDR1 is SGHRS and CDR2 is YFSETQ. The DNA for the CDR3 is TGCGCCAGCAGCTCGGGGGATTGGAATCAGCCCCAGCATTTT. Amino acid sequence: CASSSGDWNQPQHF.

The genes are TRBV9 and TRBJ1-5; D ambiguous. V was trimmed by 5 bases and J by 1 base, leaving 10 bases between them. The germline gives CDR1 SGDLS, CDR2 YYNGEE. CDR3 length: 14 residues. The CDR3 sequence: CASSETASNQPQHF. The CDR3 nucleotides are TGTGCCAGCAGTGAAACAGCAAGCAATCAGCCCCAGCATTTT.

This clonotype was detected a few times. The CDR3 protein is CASSLEGREFTEAFF. DNA for the CDR3: TGCGCCAGCAGCTTGGAAGGCAGGGAGTTCACTGAAGCTTTCTTT. The chain employs TRBV5-1 and TRBJ1-1; weak D call: TRBD1 (5 bases). Germline CDR1 and CDR2: SGHRS and YFSETQ. The V end lost 0 bases, the J end lost 4 bases, and 13 bases lay between the germline ends. The CDR3 has 15 residues.

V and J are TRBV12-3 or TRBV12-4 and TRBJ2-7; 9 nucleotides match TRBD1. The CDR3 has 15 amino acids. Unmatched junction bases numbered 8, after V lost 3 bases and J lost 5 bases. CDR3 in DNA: TGTGCCAGCAGTTTGAAAGGGACAGGGTACCACGAGCAGTACTTC. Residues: CASSLKGTGYHEQYF.

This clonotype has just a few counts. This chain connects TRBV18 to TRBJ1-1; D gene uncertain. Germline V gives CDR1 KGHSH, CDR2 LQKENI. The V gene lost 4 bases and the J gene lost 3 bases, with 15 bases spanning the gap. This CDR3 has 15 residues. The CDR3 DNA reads TGTGCCAGCTCACGTCAGACCCCGCATGACACTGAAGCTTTCTTT. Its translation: CASSRQTPHDTEAFF.

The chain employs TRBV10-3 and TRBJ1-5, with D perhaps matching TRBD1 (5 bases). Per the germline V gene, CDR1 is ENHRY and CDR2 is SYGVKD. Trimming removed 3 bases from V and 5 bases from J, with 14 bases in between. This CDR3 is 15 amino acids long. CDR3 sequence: CAISDWGGGDQPQHF. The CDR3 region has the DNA TGTGCCATCAGTGACTGGGGGGGTGGGGATCAGCCCCAGCATTTT.

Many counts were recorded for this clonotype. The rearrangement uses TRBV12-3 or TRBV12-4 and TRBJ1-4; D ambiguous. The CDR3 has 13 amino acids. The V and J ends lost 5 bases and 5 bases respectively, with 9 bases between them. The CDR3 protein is CASSLSGNEKLFF. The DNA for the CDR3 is TGTGCCAGCAGTCTTTCGGGGAATGAAAAACTGTTTTTT.

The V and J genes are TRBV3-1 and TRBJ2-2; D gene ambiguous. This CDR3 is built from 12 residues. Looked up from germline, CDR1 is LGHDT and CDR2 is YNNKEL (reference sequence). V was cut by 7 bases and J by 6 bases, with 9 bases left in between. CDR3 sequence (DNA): TGTGCCAGCACCCGCCAGCCCGGGGAGCTGTTTTTT. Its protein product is CASTRQPGELFF.

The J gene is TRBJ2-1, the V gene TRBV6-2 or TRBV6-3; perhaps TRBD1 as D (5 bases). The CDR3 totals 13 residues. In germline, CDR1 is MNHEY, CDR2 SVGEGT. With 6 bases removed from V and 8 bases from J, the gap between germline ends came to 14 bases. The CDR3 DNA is TGTGCCAGCAGCCCGGTCCTAGGGGATGAGCAGTTCTTC. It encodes CASSPVLGDEQFF.